These T cell receptor beta chains were read from a single sample in a study of PD-1 blockade in classical Hodgkin lymphoma. Only in-frame clones appear in the TCRdb table, and some are missing; sequencing was by immunoSEQ multiplex PCR. The sample shows around 16,000 clones, over 80% of them seen only once. Sequenced: CD4+ T cells from blood. The origin of the receptors is a human donor with classical Hodgkin lymphoma. The CDR3 runs from the conserved cysteine through the conserved F or W. D genes are given only for firm matches. Clone size appears in some rows only: once, few, many, or a class for an expanded clone.

abundance: -; j_gene: TRBJ1-2; v_gene: TRBV11-2; d_gene: -; CDR3aa: CASRRAYGYTF; CDR3nt: TGTGCCAGCCGCAGGGCCTATGGCTACACCTTC
abundance: -; j_gene: TRBJ2-1; v_gene: TRBV10-3; d_gene: TRBD2; CDR3aa: CAISDLNAGHGGTYNEQFF; CDR3nt: TGTGCCATCAGTGACTTAAATGCGGGCCACGGGGGGACCTACAATGAGCAGTTCTTC
abundance: -; j_gene: TRBJ1-1; v_gene: TRBV5-4; d_gene: -; CDR3aa: CASSSPGGMNTEAFF; CDR3nt: TGTGCCAGCAGCTCCCCCGGGGGGATGAACACTGAAGCTTTCTTT
abundance: once; j_gene: TRBJ1-4; v_gene: TRBV5-5; d_gene: TRBD1; CDR3aa: CASSLGTGGEKLFF; CDR3nt: TGTGCCAGCAGCTTGGGGACAGGGGGTGAAAAACTGTTTTTT
abundance: -; j_gene: TRBJ2-1; v_gene: TRBV11-3; d_gene: TRBD2; CDR3aa: CASSLIAGSDVEQFF; CDR3nt: TGTGCCAGCAGCTTAATAGCGGGGTCTGACGTTGAGCAGTTCTTC
abundance: -; j_gene: TRBJ1-5; v_gene: TRBV6-1; d_gene: -; CDR3aa: CASSEGINQPQHF; CDR3nt: TGTGCCAGCAGTGAAGGGATCAATCAGCCCCAGCATTTT
abundance: -; j_gene: TRBJ2-1; v_gene: TRBV29-1; d_gene: -; CDR3aa: CSVPPSVGNEQFF; CDR3nt: TGCAGCGTTCCCCCTAGTGTCGGCAATGAGCAGTTCTTC
abundance: -; j_gene: TRBJ1-1; v_gene: TRBV18; d_gene: TRBD1; CDR3aa: CASSQGAGTEAFF; CDR3nt: TGTGCCAGCTCACAGGGGGCGGGCACTGAAGCTTTCTTT
abundance: once; j_gene: TRBJ2-5; v_gene: TRBV18; d_gene: TRBD2; CDR3aa: CASSPRSGGQETQYF; CDR3nt: TGTGCCAGCTCACCCCGGTCGGGGGGCCAAGAGACCCAGTACTTC
abundance: -; j_gene: TRBJ2-7; v_gene: TRBV18; d_gene: -; CDR3aa: CASSPRPLGEQYF; CDR3nt: TGTGCCAGCTCACCACGACCGCTTGGCGAGCAGTACTTC
abundance: -; j_gene: TRBJ1-5; v_gene: TRBV19; d_gene: -; CDR3aa: CASSSAGGSEPQHF; CDR3nt: TGTGCCAGTAGTAGCGCAGGCGGGTCGGAGCCCCAGCATTTT
abundance: -; j_gene: TRBJ2-7; v_gene: TRBV5-4; d_gene: TRBD2; CDR3aa: CASSPGLAGGYEQYF; CDR3nt: TGTGCCAGCAGCCCGGGACTAGCGGGAGGCTACGAGCAGTACTTC
abundance: -; j_gene: TRBJ1-2; v_gene: TRBV15; d_gene: TRBD1; CDR3aa: CATSQGQREYGYTF; CDR3nt: TGTGCCACCAGCCAGGGACAGCGGGAGTATGGCTACACCTTC
abundance: -; j_gene: TRBJ1-2; v_gene: TRBV7-2; d_gene: TRBD1; CDR3aa: CASSPDRGYGYTF; CDR3nt: TGTGCCAGCAGCCCCGACAGGGGCTATGGCTACACCTTC
abundance: -; j_gene: TRBJ2-7; v_gene: TRBV25-1; d_gene: -; CDR3aa: CASRGGGPGMGNYEQYF; CDR3nt: TGTGCCAGCAGGGGGGGTGGTCCAGGGATGGGGAACTACGAGCAGTACTTC
abundance: -; j_gene: TRBJ2-3; v_gene: TRBV29-1; d_gene: TRBD2; CDR3aa: CSVGLAADTQYF; CDR3nt: TGCAGCGTTGGACTAGCGGCAGATACGCAGTATTTT
abundance: -; j_gene: TRBJ1-3; v_gene: TRBV6-6; d_gene: -; CDR3aa: CASSYDFSSGNTIYF; CDR3nt: TGTGCCAGCAGTTACGACTTCAGCTCTGGAAACACCATATATTTT
abundance: -; j_gene: TRBJ2-3; v_gene: TRBV14; d_gene: -; CDR3aa: CASSRNRQVVGTDTQYF; CDR3nt: TGTGCCAGCAGCCGGAACCGGCAGGTGGTGGGCACAGATACGCAGTATTTT
abundance: -; j_gene: TRBJ2-5; v_gene: TRBV28; d_gene: -; CDR3aa: CASSQVGVQETQYF; CDR3nt: TGTGCCAGCAGTCAAGTGGGAGTACAAGAGACCCAGTACTTC
abundance: -; j_gene: TRBJ2-2; v_gene: TRBV6-6; d_gene: -; CDR3aa: CASSYALGIGELFF; CDR3nt: TGTGCCAGCAGTTACGCCCTGGGGATCGGGGAGCTGTTTTTT
abundance: -; j_gene: TRBJ2-7; v_gene: TRBV5-4; d_gene: TRBD2; CDR3aa: CASSLKLAGGYEQYF; CDR3nt: TGTGCCAGCAGCCTAAAACTAGCGGGTGGCTACGAGCAGTACTTC
abundance: -; j_gene: TRBJ2-5; v_gene: TRBV5-5; d_gene: -; CDR3aa: CASSLEETQYF; CDR3nt: TGTGCCAGCAGCTTGGAAGAGACCCAGTACTTC
abundance: -; j_gene: TRBJ2-1; v_gene: TRBV7-9; d_gene: TRBD2; CDR3aa: CASGTSYNEQFF; CDR3nt: TGTGCCAGCGGGACTAGCTACAATGAGCAGTTCTTC
abundance: -; j_gene: TRBJ2-1; v_gene: TRBV30; d_gene: TRBD2; CDR3aa: CAWGGTSGNSYNEQFF; CDR3nt: TGTGCCTGGGGGGGGACTAGCGGGAACTCCTACAATGAGCAGTTCTTC
abundance: -; j_gene: TRBJ2-3; v_gene: TRBV7-9; d_gene: -; CDR3aa: CASSLEATQYF; CDR3nt: TGTGCCAGCAGCTTAGAGGCTACGCAGTATTTT
abundance: -; j_gene: TRBJ1-1; v_gene: TRBV10-3; d_gene: -; CDR3aa: CAISVSREVVAFF; CDR3nt: TGTGCCATCAGTGTAAGCAGGGAGGTAGTAGCTTTCTTT
abundance: -; j_gene: TRBJ2-7; v_gene: TRBV27; d_gene: -; CDR3aa: CASSLKTTYEQYF; CDR3nt: TGTGCCAGCAGTCTAAAGACTACCTACGAGCAGTACTTC
abundance: -; j_gene: TRBJ2-1; v_gene: TRBV7-8; d_gene: -; CDR3aa: CASSLGPYNEQFF; CDR3nt: TGTGCCAGCAGCTTAGGCCCGTACAATGAGCAGTTCTTC
abundance: -; j_gene: TRBJ1-1; v_gene: TRBV13; d_gene: -; CDR3aa: CASSAGHENTEAFF; CDR3nt: TGTGCCAGCAGCGCCGGACACGAGAACACTGAAGCTTTCTTT
abundance: -; j_gene: TRBJ2-7; v_gene: TRBV5-8; d_gene: TRBD2; CDR3aa: CASSGRLAYEQYF; CDR3nt: TGTGCCAGCAGCGGCAGACTAGCGTACGAGCAGTACTTC
abundance: -; j_gene: TRBJ2-3; v_gene: TRBV9; d_gene: -; CDR3aa: CASSVHPTGTDTQYF; CDR3nt: TGTGCCAGCAGCGTCCACCCGACAGGCACAGATACGCAGTATTTT
abundance: -; j_gene: TRBJ1-1; v_gene: TRBV5-1; d_gene: -; CDR3aa: CASSPGSRNTEAFF; CDR3nt: TGCGCCAGCAGCCCTGGATCTCGGAACACTGAAGCTTTCTTT
abundance: once; j_gene: TRBJ2-7; v_gene: TRBV30; d_gene: TRBD2; CDR3aa: CAWSHLFGGRSYEQYF; CDR3nt: TGTGCCTGGAGCCATTTGTTCGGCGGGAGGTCCTACGAGCAGTACTTC
abundance: once; j_gene: TRBJ2-1; v_gene: TRBV11-1; d_gene: -; CDR3aa: CASSPRTNNEQFF; CDR3nt: TGTGCCAGCAGCCCGCGGACTAACAATGAGCAGTTCTTC
abundance: -; j_gene: TRBJ2-7; v_gene: TRBV4-1; d_gene: TRBD2; CDR3aa: CASSQPTSGTYEQYF; CDR3nt: TGCGCCAGCAGCCAACCCACTAGCGGAACTTACGAGCAGTACTTC